What follows are 31 T cell receptor beta chains derived from one specimen sequenced in a study of T-cell memory formation after mild COVID-19 listed by TCRdb under 2021. Libraries were constructed by 5' RACE. Sequencer: Illumina NovaSeq 6000. Using fastp trimming at Q25 and MiXCR clonotype assembly, TCRdb reanalyzed the public sequencing data and kept in-frame beta chains. One record per CDR3 amino acid sequence lists the most common genes and DNA. The sample yields over 500,000 distinct CDR3 sequences; roughly a sixth were counted once. The top ten hold 8.1% of the sample. Sequencing input: PBMCs or a T cell subset sorted from them (not recorded which). These receptors were collected from an adult woman who had mild COVID-19 (a few samples of this study predate the infection). The sample titles of this study are shuffled in the database, so cell type and time point are left out; the donor was told from shared clones.

V and J are TRBV7-2 and TRBJ1-6, with unresolved D. The length of the CDR3 is 12 residues. Trimming removed 0 bases from V and 9 bases from J, with 3 bases in between. CDR1 and CDR2 (germline): SGHTA, FQGNSA. The CDR3 nucleotides are TGTGCCAGCAGCTTAGCGGGTTCACCCCTCCACTTT. Protein: CASSLAGSPLHF.

This clonotype was counted only a few times. The J gene is TRBJ2-3, the V gene TRBV29-1; 11 bases map to TRBD2. This CDR3 spans 16 amino acids. Trimming at V came to 6 bases and at J to 6 bases, leaving 14 bases not matched to a gene. Germline V lookup: CDR1 SQVTM, CDR2 ANQGSEA. The CDR3 is CSVLRLIAGGGDTQYF. DNA of the CDR3: TGCAGCGTCCTCCGACTCATAGCGGGAGGGGGGGATACGCAGTATTTT.

This clonotype appeared a few times. The gene calls are TRBV11-2 and TRBJ2-7; 8 nucleotides line up with TRBD2. Trimming took 1 base from V and 4 from J; bases not matched to a gene: 6. In germline, CDR1 is SGHAT, CDR2 FQNNGV. There are 15 residues in the CDR3. Here the CDR3 DNA reads TGTGCCAGCAGCTTAGGGACTAGCATCGGGTACGAGCAGTACTTC. Encoded protein: CASSLGTSIGYEQYF.

This clonotype was picked up a small number of times. The genes are TRBV6-5 and TRBJ2-7, with D hard to call. V gave up 2 bases and J gave up 7 bases, with 6 bases separating them. The CDR3 sequence is 11 residues long. The germline CDR1 and CDR2 sequences are MNHEY and SVGAGI. CDR3 sequence: CASSYGWEQYF. The CDR3 DNA reads TGTGCCAGCAGTTACGGGTGGGAGCAGTACTTC.

V is TRBV29-1 and J is TRBJ2-3, with 10 bases fitting TRBD1. From germline, CDR1 is SQVTM and CDR2 ANQGSEA. J lost 2 bases, V lost 2 bases, and 4 bases had no gene match. The CDR3 has 15 amino acids. The CDR3 region is CSVEPGTGVTDTQYF. The CDR3 nucleotides are TGCAGCGTTGAACCCGGGACAGGGGTCACAGATACGCAGTATTTT.

This clonotype was seen a handful of times. V gene TRBV9 combines with J gene TRBJ2-3; D remains ambiguous. CDR3 length equals 16 residues. Trimming took 3 bases from V and 1 from J, leaving 15 bases between them. Germline CDR1 SGDLS, CDR2 YYNGEE. The CDR3 region is CASSARANTRTDTQYF. The CDR3 DNA follows: TGTGCCAGCAGCGCCCGTGCTAATACCCGCACAGATACGCAGTATTTT. The full variable domain, in which reference TRBV9 and TRBJ2-3 provide the parts outside the CDR3, is DSGVTQTPKHLITATGQRVTLRCSPRSGDLSVYWYQQSLDQGLQFLIQYYNGEERAKGNILERFSAQQFPDLHSELNLSSLELGDSALYFCASSARANTRTDTQYFGPGTRLTVL.

The chain has TRBV7-2 and TRBJ1-5; D remains unclear. Germline loops: CDR1 SGHTA, CDR2 FQGNSA. V lost 4 bases and J lost 9, with 10 bases in between. The CDR3 runs to 12 residues. In DNA, the CDR3 is TGTGCCAGCAGCTCTTACGACCTGCCCCAGCATTTT. This codes for CASSSYDLPQHF. Filled out from reference TRBV7-2 and TRBJ1-5, the complete variable domain reads GAGVSQSPSNKVTEKGKDVELRCDPISGHTALYWYRQSLGQGLEFLIYFQGNSAPDKSGLPSDRFSAERTGGSVSTLTIQRTQQEDSAVYLCASSSYDLPQHFGDGTRLSIL.

This clonotype was recorded a few times. V and J are TRBV28 and TRBJ1-2; 7 positions agree with TRBD1. Trimming cost V 5 bases and J 4 bases; bases outside gene matches: 10. In germline, CDR1 is MDHEN, CDR2 SYDVKM. The CDR3 spans 15 residues. CDR3 DNA sequence: TGTGCCAGCAGTCTCGACAGGGCCTACTTCTATGGCTACACCTTC. Amino acids: CASSLDRAYFYGYTF.

The gene calls are TRBV19 and TRBJ1-5, with D unresolved. V was pared by 2 bases and J by 3 bases, with 8 bases between. The CDR3 is made up of 14 amino acids. CDR1 and CDR2 (germline): LNHDA, SQIVND (reference sequence). The chain's CDR3 is CASSISSSNQPQHF. The CDR3 DNA reads TGTGCCAGTAGTATATCCAGCTCCAATCAGCCCCAGCATTTT.

The gene calls are TRBV12-3 or TRBV12-4 and TRBJ1-2; 11 positions agree with TRBD1. The CDR3 length is 17 residues. Trimming took 2 bases from V and 2 from J; bases not matched to a gene: 7. The CDR3 DNA reads TGTGCCAGCAGTTTATCGGGACAGGGGGTTAGCAACTATGGCTACACCTTC. This codes for CASSLSGQGVSNYGYTF.

This clonotype showed up just a few times. This chain joins TRBV5-1 and TRBJ1-2, with TRBD1 identical over 7 bases. Germline V CDR1 and CDR2: SGHRS, YFSETQ. Germline trimming cut 4 bases from V and 2 bases from J; bases unmatched to any gene: 5. The CDR3 contains 14 residues. DNA of the CDR3: TGCGCCAGCAGCACGGGACAGCTAAACTATGGCTACACCTTC. Its translation is CASSTGQLNYGYTF.

This clonotype came up a few times. J is TRBJ2-7 and V is TRBV30; 8 nucleotides align to TRBD1. Trimming at V came to 3 bases and at J to 4 bases, leaving 11 bases not matched to a gene. The CDR3 is 15 residues long. CDR1 GTSNPN and CDR2 SVGIG come from the germline V gene (reference sequence). The CDR3 DNA reads TGTGCCTGGAGACGATCCCGGACAGGGTCGTACGAGCAGTACTTC. Its protein is CAWRRSRTGSYEQYF. Using reference TRBV30 and TRBJ2-7 for the parts outside the CDR3, the full variable domain is SQTIHQWPATLVQPVGSPLSLECTVEGTSNPNLYWYRQAAGRGLQLLFYSVGIGQISSEVPQNLSASRPQDRQFILSSKKLLLSDSGFYLCAWRRSRTGSYEQYFGPGTRLTVT.

This clonotype was observed a handful of times. The chain carries TRBV4-1 and TRBJ2-7, with 7 nucleotides matching TRBD1. The germline V gene encodes CDR1 MGHRA and CDR2 YSYEKL. Germline trimming cut 3 bases from V and 3 bases from J; bases unmatched to any gene: 8. The CDR3 spans 15 residues. CDR3 sequence: CASSQTGTEGYEQYF. CDR3 sequence (DNA): TGCGCCAGCAGCCAGACCGGGACAGAAGGCTACGAGCAGTACTTC.

This chain connects TRBV5-1 to TRBJ2-1; maybe TRBD2 (6 bases). The CDR3 consists of 15 residues. V lost 2 bases and J 5 bases, leaving 14 bases between the germline ends. The germline V gene has CDR1 SGHRS and CDR2 YFSETQ. CDR3 region: CASSFDVGGHNEQFF. CDR3 DNA: TGCGCCAGCAGCTTTGATGTCGGGGGTCACAATGAGCAGTTCTTC.

This clonotype was counted between two and nine times. Here the CDR3 DNA reads TGCGCCAGCAGCTTTCGTGACAGGGGTTCCCACGAGCAGTACTTC. Translation: CASSFRDRGSHEQYF. This sequence joins TRBV5-1 and TRBJ2-7; 8 bases map to TRBD1. Trimming at V came to 2 bases and at J to 5 bases, leaving 9 bases not matched to a gene. Germline values: CDR1 SGHRS, CDR2 YFSETQ. The CDR3 has 15 residues.

This chain links TRBV6-2 or TRBV6-3 with TRBJ1-5; TRBD1 matches at 7 bases. The germline V gene encodes CDR1 MNHEY and CDR2 SVGEGT. This CDR3 comprises 15 residues. V was pared by 8 bases and J by 6 bases, with 13 bases of the junction left unmatched. CDR3 region: CASAEPRQGTQPQHF. Here the CDR3 DNA reads TGTGCCAGCGCCGAGCCAAGACAGGGCACTCAGCCCCAGCATTTT.

The chain has TRBV24-1 and TRBJ2-3; D not certain. The CDR3 is 16 amino acids. The V and J ends lost 9 bases and 1 base respectively, with 19 bases between them. From germline, CDR1 is KGHDR and CDR2 SFDVKD. CDR3 sequence (DNA): TGTGCCACCGACGATCGGAAACGGTCCGGCACAGATACGCAGTATTTT. It yields the protein CATDDRKRSGTDTQYF.

This clonotype was seen a handful of times. The chain carries TRBV7-8 and TRBJ1-2, with D maybe TRBD1 (6 bases). This CDR3 has 14 amino acids. Germline CDR1 and CDR2: SGHVS and FQNEAQ. The V gene lost 5 bases and the J gene lost 6 bases, with 16 bases spanning the gap. CDR3 loop: CASSQTGSTHGYTF. CDR3 sequence (DNA): TGTGCCAGCAGCCAAACAGGGAGTACCCATGGCTACACCTTC. Using reference TRBV7-8 and TRBJ1-2 for the parts outside the CDR3, the full variable domain is GAGVSQSPRYKVAKRGQDVALRCDPISGHVSLFWYQQALGQGPEFLTYFQNEAQLDKSGLPSDRFFAERPEGSVSTLKIQRTQQEDSAVYLCASSQTGSTHGYTFGSGTRLTVV.

The table lists this clonotype with many counts. The rearrangement links TRBV6-2 or TRBV6-3 to TRBJ2-2, with 11 bases fitting TRBD1. CDR1 and CDR2 from the germline V gene are MNHEY and SVGEGT. The CDR3 is 17 residues long. After removal of 6 bases from V and 3 bases from J, the junction contained 9 bases not matched to a gene. CDR3 region: CASRTPDRGRDTGELFF. For the CDR3, the DNA is TGTGCCAGCAGAACCCCGGACAGGGGGCGCGACACCGGGGAGCTGTTTTTT.

The table lists this clonotype with a few counts. The rearrangement joins TRBV7-8 to TRBJ2-3; 11 bases agree with TRBD2. This CDR3 has 18 residues. Germline CDR1 reads SGHVS; CDR2 reads FQNEAQ. The trim removed 2 bases at V and 0 bases at J, leaving 7 bases unmatched. CDR3 nucleotide sequence: TGTGCCAGCAGCTTACTAGCGGGAGGACAACAGAGCACAGATACGCAGTATTTT. Its protein is CASSLLAGGQQSTDTQYF.

This clonotype was picked up a small number of times. J is TRBJ1-4 and V is TRBV7-9; D possibly corresponds to TRBD1 (5 bases). CDR1 and CDR2 from the germline V gene are SEHNR and FQNEAQ (reference sequence). The CDR3 totals 15 residues. Trimming removed 4 bases at V and 6 bases at J, with 15 bases between. The CDR3 DNA follows: TGTGCCAGCAGCTCCCCGACAGAGGGGTATGAAAAACTGTTTTTT. This translates into CASSSPTEGYEKLFF.

In nucleotides, the CDR3 is TGTGCCAGCAGTTACCTACTAGCGGCCGGCACAGATACGCAGTATTTT. Encoded protein: CASSYLLAAGTDTQYF. The rearrangement links TRBV6-6 to TRBJ2-3; 8 bases agree with TRBD2. V shed 2 bases, J shed 1 base, and the junction held 5 bases outside the gene matches. The germline CDR1 and CDR2 sequences are MNHNY and SVGAGI (reference sequence). The CDR3 is made up of 16 amino acids.

This CDR3 is CSVRRQGSPLHF. DNA for the CDR3: TGCAGTGTCAGAAGACAGGGCTCCCCCCTCCACTTT. The V and J genes are TRBV20-1 and TRBJ1-6; 7 bases line up with TRBD1. CDR3 length: 12 amino acids. Germline CDR1 and CDR2: DFQATT and SNEGSKA (reference sequence). With 7 bases clipped from V and 13 bases from J, the junction kept 10 bases outside the gene matches.

This clonotype was observed a handful of times. The rearrangement joins TRBV29-1 to TRBJ2-7; maybe TRBD2 (5 bases). The CDR3 contains 16 residues. In germline, CDR1 is SQVTM, CDR2 ANQGSEA. V was clipped by 4 bases and J by 7 bases, with 26 bases between them. CDR3 in DNA: TGCAGCGTTGGTGATATGGGTCCCGGACTGCCTGTGGAGCAGTACTTC. Protein: CSVGDMGPGLPVEQYF.

This clonotype has a count of ten or more. This chain joins TRBV5-1 and TRBJ2-1, with D uncertain. CDR3 length: 16 residues. With 3 bases removed from V and 3 bases from J, the gap between germline ends came to 16 bases. Per germline, CDR1 SGHRS and CDR2 YFSETQ. CDR3 in amino acids: CASSSELTPRYNEQFF. The CDR3 nucleotides read TGCGCCAGCAGCTCCGAATTAACACCGCGCTACAATGAGCAGTTCTTC.

This clonotype was seen a handful of times. This sequence joins TRBV12-3 or TRBV12-4 and TRBJ2-5, with TRBD1 matching 8 bases. The V gene end was trimmed by 2 bases and the J gene end by 3 bases; junction bases not matched to a gene: 2. CDR3 length: 14 amino acids. The DNA for the CDR3 is TGTGCCAGCAGTTTATGGGACAGGAAAGAGACCCAGTACTTC. This encodes CASSLWDRKETQYF.

The V gene is TRBV29-1, the J gene TRBJ2-7; possible D gene TRBD1, 6 bases. Looked up from germline, CDR1 is SQVTM and CDR2 is ANQGSEA. The length of the CDR3 is 12 residues. The V end was cut by 1 base, the J end by 5 bases, with 9 bases between. The CDR3 spells CSVEGQVHEQYF. As DNA, the CDR3 is TGCAGCGTTGAAGGACAGGTCCACGAGCAGTACTTC.

This chain joins TRBV6-6 and TRBJ2-1; D uncertain. The ends were cut back, 2 bases at V and 5 bases at J, with 7 bases in the middle. In germline, CDR1 is MNHNY, CDR2 SVGAGI (reference sequence). This CDR3 contains 13 residues. DNA for the CDR3: TGTGCCAGCAGTTACCGGGTGGACAATGAGCAGTTCTTC. It codes for CASSYRVDNEQFF.

This clonotype was seen a handful of times. This chain connects TRBV20-1 to TRBJ2-3; 14 positions match TRBD2. The V gene's germline CDR1 is DFQATT and CDR2 SNEGSKA (reference sequence). V dropped 3 bases and J dropped 6; count of bases not matched to a gene: 14. CDR3 length equals 18 residues. For the CDR3, the DNA is TGCAGTGCTAGTAGAACCGGGACTAGCGGGAGAGGGGTTGATACGCAGTATTTT. Translated, it gives CSASRTGTSGRGVDTQYF.

The chain is built from TRBV10-3 and TRBJ2-1, with TRBD1 matching 7 bases. V lost 7 bases, J lost 3 bases, and 9 bases stayed unmatched. In germline, CDR1 is ENHRY, CDR2 SYGVKD. The CDR3 spans 15 residues. The CDR3 DNA follows: TGTGCCATCAACAACCGGGACAGCCTCTACAATGAGCAGTTCTTC. Translating it yields CAINNRDSLYNEQFF.

The chain joins TRBV12-3 or TRBV12-4 to TRBJ1-2; D is possibly TRBD1 (6 bases). The CDR3 is made up of 14 amino acids. V was pared by 5 bases and J by 4 bases, with 14 bases between. The CDR3 DNA sequence: TGTGCCAGCAGTACCCGTAGGGACACCTATGGCTACACCTTC. Encoded protein: CASSTRRDTYGYTF.